Here is one T cell receptor (beta chain) with its context. Trimming took 5 bases from V and 2 from J; bases not matched to a gene: 4. This CDR3 contains 15 residues. Germline loops: CDR1 SSHAT, CDR2 FNYEAQ (reference sequence). The entry originates in a study of identical twins. Template switching added a universal primer binding site, and final cDNA carried unique molecular identifiers. TCRdb fed the 5' RACE reads into MiXCR, producing one record per CDR3 protein. This table has roughly 18,000 distinct CDR3 sequences, less than 70% appearing once. The sequence came from a woman aged 18-29 years in good health. This table probably holds off-target reads from a library built for another chain. The chain employs TRBV7-7 and TRBJ2-2, with 8 bases lining up with TRBD1. The sequencing input was memory (CD45RO+) T cells sorted from blood. The CDR3 loop is CASSQGASNTGELFF. The CDR3 nucleotides read TGTGCCAGCAGCCAGGGGGCTTCAAACACCGGGGAGCTGTTTTTT.